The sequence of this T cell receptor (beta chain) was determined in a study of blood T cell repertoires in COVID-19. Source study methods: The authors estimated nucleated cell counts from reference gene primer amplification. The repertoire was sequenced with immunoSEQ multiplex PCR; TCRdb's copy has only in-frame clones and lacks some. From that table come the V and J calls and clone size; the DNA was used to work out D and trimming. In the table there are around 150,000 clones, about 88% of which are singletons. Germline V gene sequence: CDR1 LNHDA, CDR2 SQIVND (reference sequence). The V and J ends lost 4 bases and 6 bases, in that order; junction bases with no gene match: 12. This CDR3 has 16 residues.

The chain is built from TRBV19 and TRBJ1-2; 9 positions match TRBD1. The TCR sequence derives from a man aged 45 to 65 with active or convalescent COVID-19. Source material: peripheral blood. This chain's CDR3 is CASSTVRLDRGNGYTF. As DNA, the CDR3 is TGTGCCAGTAGTACCGTTCGCCTGGACAGGGGAAATGGCTACACCTTC.